The T cell receptor beta chain under discussion was sequenced for a study of T cell repertoires in cytomegalovirus infection. Study as a whole: In public TCR beta signatures, there were indications of both CMV infection and matching HLA type. Study results and caveats: The response measured ex vivo was dominated by TCR beta clonotypes (HLA-C-restricted and CMV-specific). Identification of carriers of CMV plus the relevant HLA was performed using cumulative public TCR beta family frequency.

TCRdb fed the reads into MiXCR, producing one record per CDR3 protein. The sample has approximately 500,000 distinct CDR3 sequences; approximately 17% are singletons. This clonotype was counted only a few times. Its specificity is unknown. This receptor was identified in a human donor in good health (CMV status not recorded). Some clones in this sample may be carry-over from other donors' samples. Material for sequencing was CD8+ T cells from PBMCs.

CDR3 DNA: TGTGCCAGCTCAGGGGCAAGAACTGAAGCTTTCTTT. It translates to CASSGARTEAFF. This chain connects TRBV18 to TRBJ1-1, with a weak D call TRBD1 (5 bases). The CDR3 is 12 amino acids. In germline, CDR1 is KGHSH, CDR2 LQKENI. Trimming left V 5 bases short and J 5 bases short, with 9 bases between.